This TCR beta chain is from a study of T cell responses to AZD1222 COVID-19 vaccine. Overall study findings and caveats: Vaccination with two AZD1222 doses was followed by a rise in Spike-specific TCR breadth and depth. Females made up more of the donors, who were largely white British, and clonal diversity may have come out too low. Repertoire sampling happened only post peak T cell response.

Details on this clone: The antigen remains undetermined.

Measured with immunoSEQ multiplex PCR; TCRdb has only the in-frame clones, and not every one. The sample has about 120,000 clones, roughly 90% seen once; the top ten hold roughly 11%. The receptor's source is an adult in good health. This material consisted of peripheral blood, taken on day 0 of MenACWY control vaccination.

The CDR3 region is CASSWNSGANVLTF. The CDR3 DNA reads TGTGCCAGCAGCTGGAACTCTGGGGCCAACGTCCTGACTTTC. V gene TRBV7-3 combines with J gene TRBJ2-6; D is undetermined. The CDR3 has 14 amino acids. Germline CDR1 and CDR2: SGHTA and FQGTGA. Trimming stripped 4 bases from V and 0 bases from J, with 4 bases between.